The 32 T cell receptor beta chains presented below share a single source sample, sequenced in a study of blood T cells in healthy people across ages (dated by TCRdb to between 2014 and 2017). The protocol used for the library was 5' RACE. TCRdb lists the instrument as Illumina HiSeq 2500. The second PCR ran for roughly 7 to 12 cycles and used a J-beta primer mix along with a sample-barcoded 5' primer. TCRdb reworked the public reads: Q25 trimming with fastp, MiXCR clone assembly, productive beta chains retained. Each CDR3 protein gets just one entry, which takes the most common genes and DNA from the rows behind it. For this sample there are about 1.8 million distinct CDR3 sequences; 49% appear just once. The top ten hold 2.1% of the sample. Source material: blood. The receptors come from a woman between 35 and 50 years old in good health.

This clonotype was detected only a few times. The CDR3 DNA is TGTGCCAGCAGTGAAAGACCCCCCTACAATGAGCAGTTCTTC. This encodes CASSERPPYNEQFF. The chain has TRBV6-2 or TRBV6-3 and TRBJ2-1, with D uncertain. Germline loops: CDR1 MNHEY, CDR2 SVGEGT. The CDR3 loop spans 14 amino acids. V lost 5 bases to trimming and J lost 2 bases, with 10 bases between them.

The chain joins TRBV12-3 or TRBV12-4 to TRBJ2-5; TRBD2 agrees at 9 bases. The CDR3 covers 14 residues. V was pared by 9 bases and J by 11 bases, with 16 bases of the junction left unmatched. The CDR3 sequence: CASQPSAGGREQYF. The CDR3 nucleotides read TGTGCCAGTCAACCCTCTGCGGGGGGGAGAGAGCAGTACTTC.

Ten or more counts support this clonotype. The chain uses TRBV29-1 and TRBJ2-5; D possibly corresponds to TRBD1 (5 bases). Germline CDR1 reads SQVTM; CDR2 reads ANQGSEA. The CDR3 covers 14 residues. The V and J ends lost 5 bases and 3 bases respectively, with 16 bases between them. The CDR3 nucleotides are TGCAGCGTTCCCAGGGCAGGGCTGAAAGAGACCCAGTACTTC. Translating gives CSVPRAGLKETQYF.

This chain links TRBV27 with TRBJ2-5, with D possibly TRBD1 on 5 matching bases. Between the trimmed V and J ends, which lost 4 bases and 6 bases, there was a span of 12 bases. The CDR3 has 13 residues. Per the germline V gene, CDR1 is MNHEY and CDR2 is SMNVEV (reference sequence). The CDR3: CASSWAGPQTQYF. CDR3 nucleotide sequence: TGTGCCAGCAGTTGGGCAGGGCCCCAGACCCAGTACTTC.

The chain carries TRBV6-6 and TRBJ2-3; TRBD1 or TRBD2 may be the D gene (5 bases each). CDR3 size: 14 residues. The germline V gene has CDR1 MNHNY and CDR2 SVGAGI (reference sequence). Trimming took 5 bases from V and 6 from J, leaving 15 bases between them. The CDR3 region is CASSGDRPRDTQYF. CDR3 nucleotide sequence: TGTGCCAGCAGTGGGGACCGACCACGGGATACGCAGTATTTT.

This chain links TRBV7-2 with TRBJ1-5; D not certain. This CDR3 has 13 amino acids. Trimming took off 3 bases at V and 3 bases at J, with 6 bases between the two ends. CDR1 and CDR2 (germline): SGHTA, FQGNSA. DNA of the CDR3: TGTGCCAGCAGCTTTGGTATCAATCAGCCCCAGCATTTT. Its translation is CASSFGINQPQHF.

The chain is built from TRBV6-5 and TRBJ2-3, with 13 positions matching TRBD2. Losses at the gene ends were 9 bases for V and 1 base for J; bases not matched to a gene: 4. Looked up from germline, CDR1 is MNHEY and CDR2 is SVGAGI. The CDR3 runs to 15 residues. The CDR3 loop is CASGTSGKGTDTQYF. CDR3 sequence (DNA): TGTGCCAGTGGGACTAGCGGGAAAGGCACAGATACGCAGTATTTT.

J is TRBJ1-2 and V is TRBV15; possibly TRBD1 for D (6 bases). CDR3 length equals 14 residues. Per the germline V gene, CDR1 is LNHNV and CDR2 is YYDKDF (reference sequence). Trimming removed 5 bases from V and 4 bases from J, with 14 bases in between. The CDR3 region is CATSGPGQIYGYTF. The CDR3, as DNA: TGTGCCACCAGCGGACCGGGACAAATCTATGGCTACACCTTC.

This clonotype was detected once. The chain has TRBV20-1 and TRBJ1-5; D is uncertain. V dropped 0 bases and J dropped 3 bases, with 9 bases sitting between them. From germline, CDR1 is DFQATT and CDR2 SNEGSKA (reference sequence). The CDR3 is made up of 14 amino acids. The chain's CDR3 is CSAREKQYNQPQHF. The CDR3 nucleotides are TGCAGTGCTAGAGAAAAACAGTACAATCAGCCCCAGCATTTT.

This chain joins TRBV29-1 and TRBJ2-3; tentatively, D is TRBD2 (7 bases). CDR3 length: 14 residues. V lost 3 bases and J lost 5, with 15 bases in between. Germline V gene sequence: CDR1 SQVTM, CDR2 ANQGSEA. CDR3: CSVDRAGAKDTQYF. The CDR3 DNA reads TGCAGCGTTGACAGGGCGGGGGCTAAAGATACGCAGTATTTT.

This clonotype was counted between two and nine times. The CDR3 nucleotides are TGCGCCAGCAGCCTTCAAATTACAGGGGGCGCGGAGACCCAGTACTTC. This codes for CASSLQITGGAETQYF. This chain joins TRBV4-3 and TRBJ2-5, with 9 bases that match TRBD1. The germline CDR1 and CDR2 sequences are LGHNA and YSLEER. CDR3 length: 16 residues. V shed 4 bases, J shed 5 bases, and the junction held 11 bases outside the gene matches.

The chain has TRBV10-1 and TRBJ2-7; possible D gene TRBD2, 5 bases. This CDR3 spans 16 amino acids. Between the trimmed V and J ends, which lost 4 bases and 5 bases, there was a span of 21 bases. The V gene's germline CDR1 is WNHNN and CDR2 SYGVQD (reference sequence). CDR3 coding DNA: TGCGCCAGCAGTGGGTCCCTTGGGGAGTCAAGGAACGAGCAGTACTTC. Translation gives CASSGSLGESRNEQYF.

The genes are TRBV27 and TRBJ1-5; the D is unclear. V was pared by 6 bases and J by 3 bases, with 18 bases between. The CDR3 has 16 amino acids. Germline CDR1 and CDR2: MNHEY and SMNVEV (reference sequence). In DNA, the CDR3 is TGTGCCAGCAGGCCCAATAATGAGGTCCCCAATCAGCCCCAGCATTTT. It yields the protein CASRPNNEVPNQPQHF.

The rearrangement links TRBV28 to TRBJ2-1, with D uncertain. CDR1 MDHEN and CDR2 SYDVKM come from the germline V gene. V was cut by 2 bases and J by 10 bases, with 9 bases left in between. The CDR3 length is 12 residues. The CDR3 DNA is TGTGCCAGCAGTTTAGTTGTGGGGGAGCAGTTCTTC. Amino acid sequence: CASSLVVGEQFF.

This rearrangement joins TRBV6-2 or TRBV6-3 to TRBJ2-5; TRBD1 matches 7 bases. V shed 7 bases and J 4 bases; nucleotides not matched to a gene: 6. From germline, CDR1 is MNHEY and CDR2 SVGEGT. The CDR3 is 13 amino acids. CDR3 protein: CASMTGLAETQYF. The CDR3 nucleotides read TGTGCCAGCATGACAGGGTTAGCAGAGACCCAGTACTTC.

This chain uses TRBV13 with TRBJ1-4; 10 bases align to TRBD1. The V segment lost 5 bases and the J segment 5 bases; nucleotides outside the gene matches: 5. Germline CDR1 reads PRHDT; CDR2 reads FYEKMQ (reference sequence). This CDR3 contains 15 residues. DNA of the CDR3: TGTGCCAGCAGCACGACAGGGGGCCCAAATGAAAAACTGTTTTTT. Its protein product is CASSTTGGPNEKLFF.

This chain connects TRBV7-9 to TRBJ1-2, with D tentatively TRBD1 (6 bases). The CDR3 loop spans 13 amino acids. V was cut by 5 bases and J by 8 bases, with 15 bases left in between. Germline V gene lookup returns CDR1 SEHNR and CDR2 FQNEAQ (reference sequence). The chain's CDR3 is CASSLHRVEGYTF. In nucleotides, the CDR3 is TGTGCCAGCAGCCTCCACAGGGTGGAAGGCTACACCTTC.

This clonotype has only a few counts. This sequence joins TRBV7-2 and TRBJ1-1; D gene ambiguous. The germline CDR1 and CDR2 sequences are SGHTA and FQGNSA. This CDR3 contains 14 residues. V lost 5 bases to trimming and J lost 4 bases, with 14 bases between them. Here the CDR3 reads CASSPNSYSTEAFF. Written as DNA, the CDR3 is TGTGCCAGCAGCCCAAACTCTTACAGCACTGAAGCTTTCTTT.

This clonotype has a handful of counts. The chain uses TRBV6-2 or TRBV6-3 and TRBJ2-5; 8 bases map to TRBD1. Germline loops: CDR1 MNHEY, CDR2 SVGEGT. V shed 4 bases and J 2 bases; nucleotides not matched to a gene: 6. The CDR3 has 15 amino acids. Here the CDR3 DNA reads TGTGCCAGCAGTTGGACCGGGACAGGACAAGAGACCCAGTACTTC. This sequence encodes CASSWTGTGQETQYF.

Concerning this clonotype itself: Sequence at one end of the junction differs from germline and may be a read error. V usage is TRBV5-1 and J usage is TRBJ2-7, with D maybe TRBD1 (6 bases). The germline gives CDR1 SGHRS, CDR2 YFSETQ. The CDR3 runs 11 residues. In DNA, the CDR3 is TGTGCCAGCAGTGTAGGGGGCGAGCAGTACTTC. Protein sequence: CASSVGGEQYF.

The V call is TRBV6-2 or TRBV6-3, the J call TRBJ2-1; a possible D gene is TRBD1 (6 bases). The assigned J gene may be wrong: the sequence end matches TRBJ2-7 better. Germline CDR1 is MNHEY and CDR2 is SVGEGT. The CDR3 spans 13 residues. DNA of the CDR3: TGTGCCAGCGGACTCAGGGGTAGTTACGAGCAGTACTTC. This translates into CASGLRGSYEQYF.

This clonotype was picked up many times. The chain recombines TRBV12-3 or TRBV12-4 with TRBJ2-5; D gene ambiguous. This CDR3 has 12 amino acids. The V end lost 6 bases, the J end lost 4 bases, and 9 bases lay between the germline ends. CDR3 coding DNA: TGTGCCAGCAGCCGCCTTCGAGAGACCCAGTACTTC. It is translated as CASSRLRETQYF.

The chain has TRBV28 and TRBJ2-7; D may be TRBD1 (6 bases). V lost 7 bases and J 3 bases, leaving 16 bases between the germline ends. Germline V gives CDR1 MDHEN, CDR2 SYDVKM. CDR3 length equals 14 residues. CDR3 DNA: TGTGCCAGCATTGCAGGGGAGTGGGGCTACGAGCAGTACTTC. Amino acids: CASIAGEWGYEQYF.

This rearrangement joins TRBV20-1 to TRBJ1-2; D not certain. The CDR3 contains 14 residues. V was shortened by 0 bases and J by 4 bases, with 12 bases between the two germline ends. Germline V gives CDR1 DFQATT, CDR2 SNEGSKA (reference sequence). The DNA for the CDR3 is TGCAGTGCTAGAGATAAGTGGGTGATCTATGGCTACACCTTC. This encodes CSARDKWVIYGYTF.

The V gene is TRBV24-1, the J gene TRBJ1-1; D is ambiguous. Germline values: CDR1 KGHDR, CDR2 SFDVKD. V shed 9 bases and J shed 3 bases, with 13 bases lying between them. The length of the CDR3 is 13 residues. The CDR3 protein is CATVGEGHTEAFF. In DNA form, the CDR3 reads TGTGCCACCGTTGGGGAAGGGCACACTGAAGCTTTCTTT.

The chain couples TRBV6-5 to TRBJ1-4; D perhaps matches TRBD1 (6 bases). The CDR3 spans 15 residues. CDR1 is MNHEY and CDR2 is SVGAGI in the germline V gene. The V and J ends lost 2 bases and 8 bases respectively, with 15 bases between them. This CDR3 is CASSYGARGGEKLFF. Here the CDR3 DNA reads TGTGCCAGCAGTTACGGGGCCAGGGGAGGGGAAAAACTGTTTTTT.

This chain connects TRBV7-3 to TRBJ2-5, with D tentatively TRBD2 (6 bases). CDR3 length: 15 amino acids. CDR1 and CDR2 from the germline V gene are SGHTA and FQGTGA. V was trimmed by 1 base and J by 11 bases, leaving 20 bases between them. In nucleotides, the CDR3 is TGTGCCAGCAGCTTAAGAGCGGGTGGACGGAATGAGCAGTACTTC. Protein: CASSLRAGGRNEQYF.

As regards this clonotype: Compared with germline, one end of the junction differs, possibly owing to a read error. The V gene is TRBV6-2 or TRBV6-3, the J gene TRBJ2-7, with 9 bases matching TRBD1. CDR1 and CDR2 from the germline V gene are MNHEY and SVGEGT. The CDR3 is 16 residues long. In DNA, the CDR3 is TGTGCCGGCAGTTATGCCGGACAGGGGATACCCTACGAGCAGTACTTC. Protein sequence: CAGSYAGQGIPYEQYF.

This chain joins TRBV20-1 and TRBJ1-5, with 9 bases aligning to TRBD1. The CDR3 is made up of 19 amino acids. Germline values: CDR1 DFQATT, CDR2 SNEGSKA (reference sequence). With V trimmed by 6 bases and J by 8 bases, 26 bases remained unmatched. DNA for the CDR3: TGCAGTGCCGGCAGACCGGGACAGGGAATTGGTACAGGGGGCAAGCCCCAGCATTTT. It specifies CSAGRPGQGIGTGGKPQHF.

V gene TRBV15 combines with J gene TRBJ2-4; D gene unclear. Trimming took off 8 bases at V and 0 bases at J, with 14 bases between the two ends. Germline CDR1 is LNHNV and CDR2 is YYDKDF (reference sequence). This CDR3 contains 15 residues. The CDR3 sequence: CATSFPGLAKNIQYF. The DNA of the CDR3 is TGTGCCACCTCTTTTCCGGGCTTAGCCAAAAACATTCAGTACTTC.

The rearrangement links TRBV7-2 to TRBJ2-3; 10 nucleotides line up with TRBD2. Germline loops: CDR1 SGHTA, CDR2 FQGNSA. This CDR3 is built from 16 residues. V shed 1 base and J 9 bases; nucleotides not matched to a gene: 10. The CDR3 region is CASSLVGLAGAETQYF. For the CDR3, the DNA is TGTGCCAGCAGCTTAGTGGGCCTAGCGGGGGCTGAAACGCAGTATTTT.

The gene calls are TRBV21-1 and TRBJ2-7. TRBV21-1 is a recognized pseudogene. The CDR3 contains 15 residues. The DNA of the CDR3 is TGTGCCAGCAGCAAAGCCCAGGGACGCTGCTACGAGCAGTACTTC. This translates into CASSKAQGRCYEQYF.